The sequence of this T cell receptor beta chain was determined in a study of Graves' ophthalmopathy and Graves' hyperthyroidism. Study details: Hyperthyroidism was considered stable when no ophthalmopathy appeared within 18 months of follow-up.

This clonotype was counted at least ten times. Its antigen is not known. The CDR3 extends over 11 amino acids. Trimming cost V 8 bases and J 3 bases, with 7 bases left between them. Germline CDR1 and CDR2: SNHLY and FYNNEI. As the template, RNA transcripts were used to amplify TCR beta CDR3 regions. The workflow started with a first-round RT-PCR run with HTBI primers and then moved on to a second-round multiplex PCR. TCRdb reprocessed the multiplex PCR reads with MiXCR, giving one entry per CDR3 protein. The top ten hold more than 9.5% of the sample, which has about 1.2 million distinct CDR3 sequences, around a third seen once. Included hyperthyroidism patients were aged 18 to 65 and newly diagnosed (under 2 months' duration). Study observations and caveats: Most thyroid-expanded clonotypes exceeding 0.001 frequency were also found in blood.

Sample: peripheral blood or thyroid tissue (not recorded which). The sequence came from an adult man with Graves' hyperthyroidism. This rearrangement joins TRBV2 to TRBJ1-1; D uncertain. CDR3 residues: CASSVYTEAFF. Written as DNA, the CDR3 is TGTGCCAGCTCGGTGTACACTGAAGCTTTCTTT.